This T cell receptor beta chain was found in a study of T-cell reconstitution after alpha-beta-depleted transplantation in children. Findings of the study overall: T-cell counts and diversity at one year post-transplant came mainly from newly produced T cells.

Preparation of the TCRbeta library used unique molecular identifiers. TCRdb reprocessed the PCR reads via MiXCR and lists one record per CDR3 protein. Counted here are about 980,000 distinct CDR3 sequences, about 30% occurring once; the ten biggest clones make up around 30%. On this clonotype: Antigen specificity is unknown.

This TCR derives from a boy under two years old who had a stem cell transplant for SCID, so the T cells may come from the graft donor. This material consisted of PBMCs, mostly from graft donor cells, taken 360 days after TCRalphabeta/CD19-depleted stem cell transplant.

The CDR3 is CASSSFRKHRGSQPQHF. The CDR3 nucleotides read TGTGCCAGCAGCTCGTTTCGCAAGCACAGGGGGAGTCAGCCCCAGCATTTT. The V gene is TRBV7-8, the J gene TRBJ1-5, with 8 bases identical to TRBD1. Looked up from germline, CDR1 is SGHVS and CDR2 is FQNEAQ. CDR3 length: 17 amino acids. V trimming: 4 bases; J trimming: 6 bases; junction bases outside the gene matches: 14. The entire variable domain, with the rest obtained from reference TRBV7-8 and TRBJ1-5, is as follows: GAGVSQSPRYKVAKRGQDVALRCDPISGHVSLFWYQQALGQGPEFLTYFQNEAQLDKSGLPSDRFFAERPEGSVSTLKIQRTQQEDSAVYLCASSSFRKHRGSQPQHFGDGTRLSIL.